This T cell receptor (beta chain) was found in a study of vaccination and CD4 T cells after COVID-19. An Oncomine TCR Beta short-read assay was used to sequence the DNA from cultured CD4+ T cells. TCRdb independently ran MiXCR on the PCR reads; one entry per CDR3 protein. The repertoire includes some 3,900 distinct CDR3 sequences, approximately 17% of them detected once, and approximately 19% sits in the top ten. This CDR3 spans 16 amino acids. V was pared by 3 bases and J by 7 bases, with 19 bases between. Treatment defined: roughly 10-day PBMC culture with coronavirus spike peptide pools or control peptides (ViraFEST assay). Details on this clonotype: Its antigen remains unknown.

The sample taken for sequencing was CD4+ T cells from blood, cultured in vitro. The source of this sequence is a human donor who had recovered from COVID-19. This rearrangement joins TRBV12-3 or TRBV12-4 to TRBJ2-1; tentatively, D is TRBD2 (7 bases). This CDR3 reads CASSFGSGGLFNEQFF. CDR3 bases: TGTGCCAGCAGTTTCGGCTCGGGGGGCCTATTTAATGAGCAGTTCTTC.